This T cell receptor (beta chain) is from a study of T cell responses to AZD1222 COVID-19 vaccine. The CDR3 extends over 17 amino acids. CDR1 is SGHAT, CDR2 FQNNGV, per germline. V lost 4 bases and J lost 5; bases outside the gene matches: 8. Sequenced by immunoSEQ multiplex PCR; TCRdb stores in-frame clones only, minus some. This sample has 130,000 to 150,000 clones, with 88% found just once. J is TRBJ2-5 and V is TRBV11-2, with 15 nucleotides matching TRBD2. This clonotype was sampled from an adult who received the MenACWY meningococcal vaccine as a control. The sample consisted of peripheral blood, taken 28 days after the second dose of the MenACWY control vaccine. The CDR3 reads CASSSRTSGRVGETQYF. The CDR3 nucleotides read TGTGCCAGCAGCTCCCGGACTAGCGGGAGGGTCGGGGAGACCCAGTACTTC.